The source of this T cell receptor (beta chain) is a study of tumor-infiltrating lymphocytes in localized non-small cell lung cancer (dated by TCRdb to about 2021). Notes on the research overall: Patients whose samples were collected after neoadjuvant chemotherapy, as well as both smokers and never-smokers and several histologies, were included in the cohort. Each patient provided resected tumor tissue plus uninvolved lung tissue from the same patient, with the uninvolved lung tissue described as non-adjacent to the tumor. The same patients underwent several integrated assays, with TCR sequencing performed together with flow cytometry, multiplex immunofluorescence, RNA-seq, exome sequencing and proteomics. In total, the ICON cohort was made up of approximately 140 surgical patients who had localized non-small cell lung cancer and whose tumors were resected. The paired tumor versus uninvolved lung comparison of immunoSEQ T-cell fraction included some 50 patients. Overall study outcomes, separate from this receptor: TCR-derived T-cell fraction did not differ between the flow cytometry-defined immunotypes IM1 (good prognosis) and IM2 (poor prognosis). In line with immunofluorescence CD3 counts, TCRbeta sequencing supported higher T cell infiltration in tumors compared with uninvolved lung tissue. Assay coverage varied across patients depending on available tissue quantity, so only a subset of the cohort had TCR sequencing. Because different assays used different pieces of the same tissue, intratumor heterogeneity could not be separated from technical variation.

The T-cell fraction in tumor and uninvolved lung tissue was provided by TCR sequencing with the immunoSEQ assay. The original methods were these. To analyze survival, patients were divided into a high T-cell fraction group (upper tertile) and a low T-cell fraction group (lower two tertiles), and the two groups were compared using a log-rank test. A signed-rank test was used to test differences in T-cell fraction between paired tumor and uninvolved lung samples. TCRdb obtained this table from immuneACCESS and retained in-frame rearrangements with V and J assigned. These tables miss some clones; where compared with another copy, unresolved V genes account for less than half of the shortfall, and the remainder is unexplained. The V and J calls and clone size were taken over from that table, and D and trimming were inferred from the DNA. Within this sample are some 7,800 clones, with over 70% of them counted one time only. The ten largest account for more than 10% of the sample.

A word on this clone: Which antigen it targets is not known. Per-nucleotide qualities are absent, and no much larger clonotype sits a single base away.

Enrollment in ICON was initiated in April 2016, and the last patient was enrolled in the second half of 2018. Fresh tumor and matched uninvolved tissue for in-depth immune analyses, including TCR sequencing, were collected from a subcohort of approximately 82 patients. DNA isolated from bulk tissue, without cell sorting, was used for TCR sequencing. Deletion took 3 bases off V and 15 bases off J, with a span of 16 bases between the germline ends. From the cysteine up to the phenylalanine, the CDR3 has a length of 12 residues. The CDR3 DNA has 36 bases and is translated from base 1. From a lookup of the germline V gene, CDR1 and CDR2 are SGHRS and YFSETQ.

The receptor's source is a human donor with non-small cell lung cancer. The sample taken for sequencing was uninvolved lung tissue not adjacent to the tumor. The receptor chain draws on TRBV5-1 and TRBJ2-1; the D region is possibly TRBD1 or TRBD2, each matching across 6 bases. The CDR3 protein sequence reads: CASSSSSGGGFF. The DNA is TGCGCCAGCAGCTCCTCCAGCGGAGGGGGGTTCTTC.